This record covers a single T cell receptor (beta chain). The data belong to a study of control samples from healthy donors and cancer patients. Measured with immunoSEQ multiplex PCR; TCRdb has only the in-frame clones, and not every one. This sample has around 100,000 clones, with about 89% found just once. Germline V gives CDR1 MNHEY, CDR2 SVGAGI. The CDR3 runs 15 residues. V shed 8 bases and J 3 bases; nucleotides not matched to a gene: 7. The source material was PBMCs. The sequence was obtained from a man in his 60s with lung cancer. The chain uses TRBV6-5 and TRBJ2-2, with TRBD1 identical over 9 bases. The CDR3, as DNA: TGTGCCAGCCTTAACAGGGGGCGGGACACCGGGGAGCTGTTTTTT. Its translation is CASLNRGRDTGELFF.